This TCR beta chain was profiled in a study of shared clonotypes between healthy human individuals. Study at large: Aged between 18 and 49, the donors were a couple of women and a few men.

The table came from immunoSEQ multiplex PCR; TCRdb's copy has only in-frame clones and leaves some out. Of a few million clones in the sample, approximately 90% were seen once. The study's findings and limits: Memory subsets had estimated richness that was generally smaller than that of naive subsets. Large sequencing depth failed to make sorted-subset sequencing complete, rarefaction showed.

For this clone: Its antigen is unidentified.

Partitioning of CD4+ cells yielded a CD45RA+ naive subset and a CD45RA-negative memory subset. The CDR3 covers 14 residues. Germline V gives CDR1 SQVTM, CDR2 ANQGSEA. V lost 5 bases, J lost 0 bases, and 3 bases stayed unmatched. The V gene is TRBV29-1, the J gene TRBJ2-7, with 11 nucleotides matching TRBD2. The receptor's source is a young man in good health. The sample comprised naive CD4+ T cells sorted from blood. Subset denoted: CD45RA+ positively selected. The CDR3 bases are TGCAGCGTTTATAGCGGGGGGGACTCCTACGAGCAGTACTTC. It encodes CSVYSGGDSYEQYF.